This T cell receptor beta chain was recorded in a study of response to subunit inactivated influenza vaccine. The V end was cut by 5 bases, the J end by 6 bases, with 10 bases between. CDR3 length: 12 amino acids. The germline V gene encodes CDR1 MNHEY and CDR2 SMNVEV (reference sequence). TCRdb analysed the RT-PCR reads with MiXCR anew, one entry per CDR3 protein. This table has some 850,000 distinct CDR3 sequences, roughly 20% appearing once. Study-wide findings and caveats: The study's authors posited that every seasonal influenza vaccination enlists few new T cells.

This clonotype was counted a few times. Antigen: not known. The receptor comes from a man between 50 and 59 years old who received an inactivated influenza vaccine. The chain uses TRBV27 and TRBJ1-2; D unclear. This specimen consisted of PBMCs from blood, obtained more than 4 days after vaccination. The CDR3 sequence is CASSHGPNGYTF. CDR3 coding DNA: TGTGCCAGCAGTCACGGACCGAATGGCTACACCTTC.